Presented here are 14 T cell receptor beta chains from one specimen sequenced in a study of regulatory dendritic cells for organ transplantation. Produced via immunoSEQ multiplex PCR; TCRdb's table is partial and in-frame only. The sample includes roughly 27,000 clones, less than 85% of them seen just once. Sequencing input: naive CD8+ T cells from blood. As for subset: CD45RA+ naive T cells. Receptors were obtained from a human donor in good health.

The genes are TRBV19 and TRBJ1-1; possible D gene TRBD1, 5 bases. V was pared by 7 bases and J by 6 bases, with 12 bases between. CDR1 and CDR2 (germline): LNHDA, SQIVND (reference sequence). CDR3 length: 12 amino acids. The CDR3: CASTYGGAEAFF. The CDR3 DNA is TGTGCCAGTACCTACGGGGGAGCTGAAGCTTTCTTT.

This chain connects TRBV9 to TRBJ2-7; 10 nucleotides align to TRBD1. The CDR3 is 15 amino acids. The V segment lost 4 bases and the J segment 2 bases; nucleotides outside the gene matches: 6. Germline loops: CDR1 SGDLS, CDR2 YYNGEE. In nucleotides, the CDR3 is TGTGCCAGCAGCACCCGGGACAGGGGCGCCTACGAGCAGTACTTC. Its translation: CASSTRDRGAYEQYF.

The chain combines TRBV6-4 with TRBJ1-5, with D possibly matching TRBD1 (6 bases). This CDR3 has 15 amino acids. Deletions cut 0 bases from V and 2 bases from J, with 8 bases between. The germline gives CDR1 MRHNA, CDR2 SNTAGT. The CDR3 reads CASSDSRGGNQPQHF. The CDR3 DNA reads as TGTGCCAGCAGTGACTCCAGGGGCGGCAATCAGCCCCAGCATTTT.

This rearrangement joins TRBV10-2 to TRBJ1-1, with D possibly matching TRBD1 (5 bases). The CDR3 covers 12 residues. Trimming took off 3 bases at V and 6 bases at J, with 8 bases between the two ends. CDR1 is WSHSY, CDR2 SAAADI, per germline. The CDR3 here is CASSDRAPEAFF. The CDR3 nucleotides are TGCGCCAGCAGTGACAGGGCCCCTGAAGCTTTCTTT.

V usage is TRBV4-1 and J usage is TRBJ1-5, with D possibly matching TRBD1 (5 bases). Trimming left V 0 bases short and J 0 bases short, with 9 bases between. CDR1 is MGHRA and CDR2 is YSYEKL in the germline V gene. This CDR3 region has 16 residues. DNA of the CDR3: TGCGCCAGCAGCCAAGACAGGGCCTATAGCAATCAGCCCCAGCATTTT. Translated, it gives CASSQDRAYSNQPQHF.

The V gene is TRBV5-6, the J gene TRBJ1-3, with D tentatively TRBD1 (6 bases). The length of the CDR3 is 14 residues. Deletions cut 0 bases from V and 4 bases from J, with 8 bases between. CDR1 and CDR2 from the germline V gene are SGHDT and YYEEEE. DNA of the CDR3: TGTGCCAGCAGCTTGGGCACAGGGGGAAACACCATATATTTT. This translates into CASSLGTGGNTIYF.

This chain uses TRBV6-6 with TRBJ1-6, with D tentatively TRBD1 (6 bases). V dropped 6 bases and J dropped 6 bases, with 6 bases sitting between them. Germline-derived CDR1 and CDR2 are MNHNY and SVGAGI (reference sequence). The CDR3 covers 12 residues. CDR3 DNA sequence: TGTGCCAGCAGAGGGGGTAATTCACCCCTCCACTTT. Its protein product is CASRGGNSPLHF.

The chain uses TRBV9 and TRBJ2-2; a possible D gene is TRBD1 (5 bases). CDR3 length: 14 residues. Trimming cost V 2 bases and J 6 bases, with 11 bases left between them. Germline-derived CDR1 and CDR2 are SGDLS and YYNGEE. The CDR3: CASSVSGNAGELFF. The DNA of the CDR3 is TGTGCCAGCAGCGTCTCAGGGAATGCCGGGGAGCTGTTTTTT. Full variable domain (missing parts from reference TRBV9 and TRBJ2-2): DSGVTQTPKHLITATGQRVTLRCSPRSGDLSVYWYQQSLDQGLQFLIQYYNGEERAKGNILERFSAQQFPDLHSELNLSSLELGDSALYFCASSVSGNAGELFFGEGSRLTVL.

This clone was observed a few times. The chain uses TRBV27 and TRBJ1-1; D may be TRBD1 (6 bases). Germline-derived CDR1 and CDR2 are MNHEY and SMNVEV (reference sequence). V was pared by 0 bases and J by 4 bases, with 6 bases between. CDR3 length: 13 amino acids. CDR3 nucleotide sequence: TGTGCCAGCAGTTTATCGGGGGCCACTGAAGCTTTCTTT. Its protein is CASSLSGATEAFF.

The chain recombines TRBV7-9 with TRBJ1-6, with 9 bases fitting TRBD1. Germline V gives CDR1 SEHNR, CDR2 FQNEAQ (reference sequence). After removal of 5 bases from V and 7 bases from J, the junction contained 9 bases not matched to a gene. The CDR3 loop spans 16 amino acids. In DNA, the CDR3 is TGTGCCAGCAGCCCCAAGGGGACAGGGCTGAATTCACCCCTCCACTTT. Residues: CASSPKGTGLNSPLHF.

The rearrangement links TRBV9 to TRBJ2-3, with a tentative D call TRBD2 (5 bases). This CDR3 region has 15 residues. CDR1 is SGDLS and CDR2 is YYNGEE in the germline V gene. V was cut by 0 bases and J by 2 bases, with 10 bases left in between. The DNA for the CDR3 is TGTGCCAGCAGCGTAGACCCGGGGATCACAGATACGCAGTATTTT. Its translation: CASSVDPGITDTQYF.

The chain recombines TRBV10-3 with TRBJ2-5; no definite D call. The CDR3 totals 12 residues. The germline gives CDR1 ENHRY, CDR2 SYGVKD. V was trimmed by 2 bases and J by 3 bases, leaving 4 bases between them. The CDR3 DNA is TGTGCCATCAGTGAGCCGGAAGAGACCCAGTACTTC. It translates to CAISEPEETQYF.

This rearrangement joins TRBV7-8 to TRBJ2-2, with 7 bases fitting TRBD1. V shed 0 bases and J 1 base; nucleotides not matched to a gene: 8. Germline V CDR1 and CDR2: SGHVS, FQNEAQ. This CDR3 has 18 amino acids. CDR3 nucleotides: TGTGCCAGCAGCTTAGCGTTAAGTAGGACAGGGAACACCGGGGAGCTGTTTTTT. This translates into CASSLALSRTGNTGELFF.

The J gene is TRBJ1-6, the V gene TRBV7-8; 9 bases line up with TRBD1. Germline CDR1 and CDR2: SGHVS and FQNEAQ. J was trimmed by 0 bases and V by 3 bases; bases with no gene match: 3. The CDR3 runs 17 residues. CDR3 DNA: TGTGCCAGCAGCTTCGGACAGGGGAGCTCCTATAATTCACCCCTCCACTTT. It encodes CASSFGQGSSYNSPLHF.